The sample holds one count of the clone carrying this TCR beta chain. The method was immunoSEQ multiplex PCR; TCRdb's version includes in-frame clones alone and lacks a portion of them. The data show about 350,000 clones, roughly 90% seen once. This record belongs to a study of Ad26.COV2.S vaccination and SARS-CoV-2 variants. Germline CDR1 reads SGHTA; CDR2 reads FQGTGA. With V trimmed by 3 bases and J by 5 bases, 3 bases remained unmatched. The CDR3 has 15 residues. Treatment reported: 19 received Ad26.COV2.S at low or high dose, single or two shots; about 5 received placebo; per-sample allocation not given. Sample collection was performed on day 63 after the first vaccine or placebo injection.

This rearrangement joins TRBV7-3 to TRBJ2-1; 11 bases line up with TRBD2. This sequence originates from a person between 18 and 60 years old who received the Ad26.COV2.S COVID-19 vaccine or a placebo. The sample here was peripheral blood, taken in a trial of Ad26.COV2.S vaccine versus placebo. CDR3 in amino acids: CASSFGTSGNNEQFF. DNA for the CDR3: TGTGCCAGCAGCTTTGGGACTAGCGGCAACAATGAGCAGTTCTTC.